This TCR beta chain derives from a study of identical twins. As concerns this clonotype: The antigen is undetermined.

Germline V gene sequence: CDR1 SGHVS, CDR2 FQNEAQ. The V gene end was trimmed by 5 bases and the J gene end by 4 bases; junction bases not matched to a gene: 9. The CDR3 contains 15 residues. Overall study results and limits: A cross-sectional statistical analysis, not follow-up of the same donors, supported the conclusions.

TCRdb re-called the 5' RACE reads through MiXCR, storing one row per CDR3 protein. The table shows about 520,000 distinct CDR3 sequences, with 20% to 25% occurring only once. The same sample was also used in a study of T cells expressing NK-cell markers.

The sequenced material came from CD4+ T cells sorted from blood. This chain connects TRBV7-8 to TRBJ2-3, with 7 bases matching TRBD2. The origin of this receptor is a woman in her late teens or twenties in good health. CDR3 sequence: CASSIVAGAADTQYF. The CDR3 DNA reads TGTGCCAGCAGCATCGTCGCGGGAGCTGCAGATACGCAGTATTTT.